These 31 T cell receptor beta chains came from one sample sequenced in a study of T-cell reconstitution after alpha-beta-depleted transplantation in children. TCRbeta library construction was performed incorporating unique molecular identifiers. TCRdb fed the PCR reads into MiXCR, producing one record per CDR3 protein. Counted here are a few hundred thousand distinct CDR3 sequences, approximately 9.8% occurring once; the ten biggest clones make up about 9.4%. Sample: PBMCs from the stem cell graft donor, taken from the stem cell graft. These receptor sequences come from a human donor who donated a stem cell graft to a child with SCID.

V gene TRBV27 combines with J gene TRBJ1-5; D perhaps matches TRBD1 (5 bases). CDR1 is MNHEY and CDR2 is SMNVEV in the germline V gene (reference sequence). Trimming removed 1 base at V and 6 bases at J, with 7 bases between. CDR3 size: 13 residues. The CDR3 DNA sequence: TGTGCCAGCAGTTTATTCGGGGGTCAGCCCCAGCATTTT. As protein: CASSLFGGQPQHF.

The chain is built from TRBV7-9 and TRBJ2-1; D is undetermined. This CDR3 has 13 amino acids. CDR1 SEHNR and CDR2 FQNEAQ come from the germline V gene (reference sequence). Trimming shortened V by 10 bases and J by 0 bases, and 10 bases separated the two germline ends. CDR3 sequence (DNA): TGTGCCACCGCCTCGAGCTCCTACAATGAGCAGTTCTTC. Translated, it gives CATASSSYNEQFF.

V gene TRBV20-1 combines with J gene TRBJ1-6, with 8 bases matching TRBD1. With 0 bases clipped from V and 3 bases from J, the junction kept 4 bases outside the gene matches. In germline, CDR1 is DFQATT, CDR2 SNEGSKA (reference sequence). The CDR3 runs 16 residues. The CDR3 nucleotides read TGCAGTGCTAGAGAAACAGGGGGGCTCTATAATTCACCCCTCCACTTT. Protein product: CSARETGGLYNSPLHF.

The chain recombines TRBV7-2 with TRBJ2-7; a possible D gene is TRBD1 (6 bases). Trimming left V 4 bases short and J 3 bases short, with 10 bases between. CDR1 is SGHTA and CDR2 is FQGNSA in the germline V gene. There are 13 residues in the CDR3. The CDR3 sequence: CASSSTQGYEQYF. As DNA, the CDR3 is TGTGCCAGCAGCTCGACACAGGGCTACGAGCAGTACTTC.

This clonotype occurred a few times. The CDR3 loop is CSARVLAGGPIDRFF. The CDR3 nucleotides are TGCAGTGCTAGAGTGCTAGCGGGGGGGCCAATCGATCGGTTCTTC. J is TRBJ2-1 and V is TRBV20-1; 12 bases are a match to TRBD2. CDR1 and CDR2 from the germline V gene are DFQATT and SNEGSKA (reference sequence). Trimming removed 1 base from V and 15 bases from J; junction bases left unmatched: 13. The CDR3 runs 15 residues.

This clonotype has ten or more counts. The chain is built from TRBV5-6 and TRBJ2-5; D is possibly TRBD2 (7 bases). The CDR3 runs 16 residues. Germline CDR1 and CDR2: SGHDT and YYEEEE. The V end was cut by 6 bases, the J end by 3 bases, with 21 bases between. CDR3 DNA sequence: TGTGCCAGCACCCATTGGGGGGGGGCAAGGGAAGAGACCCAGTACTTC. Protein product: CASTHWGGAREETQYF.

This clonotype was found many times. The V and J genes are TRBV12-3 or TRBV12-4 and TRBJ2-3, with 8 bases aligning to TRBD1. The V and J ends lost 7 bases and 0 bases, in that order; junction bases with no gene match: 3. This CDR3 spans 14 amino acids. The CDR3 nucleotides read TGTGCCAGCACCCGGACAGGGAGCACAGATACGCAGTATTTT. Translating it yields CASTRTGSTDTQYF.

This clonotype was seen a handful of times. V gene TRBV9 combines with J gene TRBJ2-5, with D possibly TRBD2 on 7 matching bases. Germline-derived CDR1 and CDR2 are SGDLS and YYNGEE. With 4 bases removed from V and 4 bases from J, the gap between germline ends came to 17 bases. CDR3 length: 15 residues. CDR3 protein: CASSPWGGPGETQYF. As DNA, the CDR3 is TGTGCCAGCAGCCCATGGGGGGGGCCTGGAGAGACCCAGTACTTC.

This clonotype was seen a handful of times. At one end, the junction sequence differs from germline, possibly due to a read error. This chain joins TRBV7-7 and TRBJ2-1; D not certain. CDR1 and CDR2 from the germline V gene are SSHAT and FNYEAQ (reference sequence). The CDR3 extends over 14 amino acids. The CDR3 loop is CASSPQSDFGGQFF. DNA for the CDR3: TGTGCTAGCAGCCCCCAATCCGATTTTGGCGGGCAGTTCTTC.

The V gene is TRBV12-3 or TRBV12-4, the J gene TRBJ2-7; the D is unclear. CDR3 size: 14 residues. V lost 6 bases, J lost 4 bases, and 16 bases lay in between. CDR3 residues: CASSIYKPPYEQYF. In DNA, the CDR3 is TGTGCCAGCAGCATATATAAGCCTCCATACGAGCAGTACTTC.

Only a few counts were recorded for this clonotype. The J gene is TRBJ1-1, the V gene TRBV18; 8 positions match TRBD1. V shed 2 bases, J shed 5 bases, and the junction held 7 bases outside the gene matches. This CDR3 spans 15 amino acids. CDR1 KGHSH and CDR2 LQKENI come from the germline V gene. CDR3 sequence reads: CASSPNQGAETEAFF. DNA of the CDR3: TGTGCCAGCTCACCAAACCAGGGGGCGGAAACTGAAGCTTTCTTT. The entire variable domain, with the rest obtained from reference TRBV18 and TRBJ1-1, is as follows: NAGVMQNPRHLVRRRGQEARLRCSPMKGHSHVYWYRQLPEEGLKFMVYLQKENIIDESGMPKERFSAEFPKEGPSILRIQQVVRGDSAAYFCASSPNQGAETEAFFGQGTRLTVV.

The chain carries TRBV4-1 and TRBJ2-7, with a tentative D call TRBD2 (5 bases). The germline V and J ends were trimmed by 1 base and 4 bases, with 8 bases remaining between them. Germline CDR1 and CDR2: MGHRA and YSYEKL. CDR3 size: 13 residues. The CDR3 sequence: CASSQVLDYEQYF. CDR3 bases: TGCGCCAGCAGCCAAGTACTAGATTACGAGCAGTACTTC.

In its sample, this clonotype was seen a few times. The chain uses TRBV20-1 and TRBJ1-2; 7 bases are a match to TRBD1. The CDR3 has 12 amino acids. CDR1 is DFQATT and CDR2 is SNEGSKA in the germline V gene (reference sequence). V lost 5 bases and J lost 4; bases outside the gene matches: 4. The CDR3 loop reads CSAWTGPYGYTF. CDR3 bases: TGCAGTGCTTGGACAGGACCCTATGGCTACACCTTC.

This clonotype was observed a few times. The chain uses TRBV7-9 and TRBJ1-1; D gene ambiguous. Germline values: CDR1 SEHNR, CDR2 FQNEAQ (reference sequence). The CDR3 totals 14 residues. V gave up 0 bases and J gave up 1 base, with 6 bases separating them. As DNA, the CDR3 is TGTGCCAGCAGCTTAGCACAGCGGAACACTGAAGCTTTCTTT. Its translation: CASSLAQRNTEAFF.

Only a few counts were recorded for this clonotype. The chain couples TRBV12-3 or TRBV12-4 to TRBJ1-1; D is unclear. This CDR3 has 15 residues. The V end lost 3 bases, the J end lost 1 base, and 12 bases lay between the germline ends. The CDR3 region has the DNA TGTGCCAGCAGTTTTGGGTTACGGCGGAACACTGAAGCTTTCTTT. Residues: CASSFGLRRNTEAFF.

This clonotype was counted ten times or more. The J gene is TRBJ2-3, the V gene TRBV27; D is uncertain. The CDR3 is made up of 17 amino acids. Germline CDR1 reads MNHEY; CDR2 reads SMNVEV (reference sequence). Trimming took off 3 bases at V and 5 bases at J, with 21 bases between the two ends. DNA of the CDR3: TGTGCCAGCAGTTTCCTACCGAGCTCGCAAGGTGGAGATACGCAGTATTTT. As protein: CASSFLPSSQGGDTQYF.

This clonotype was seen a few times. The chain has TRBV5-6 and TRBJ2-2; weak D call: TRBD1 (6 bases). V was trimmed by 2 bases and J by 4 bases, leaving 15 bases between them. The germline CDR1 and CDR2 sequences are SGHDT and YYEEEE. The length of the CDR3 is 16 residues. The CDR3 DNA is TGTGCCAGCAGCTTTTCGGGCAGGGGCTTCACCGGGGAGCTGTTTTTT. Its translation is CASSFSGRGFTGELFF.

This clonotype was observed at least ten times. The CDR3 sequence is CASSLGGRVATEAFF. Here the CDR3 DNA reads TGTGCCAGCAGTTTGGGTGGCAGGGTGGCCACTGAAGCTTTCTTT. The chain carries TRBV12-3 or TRBV12-4 and TRBJ1-1, with a weak D call TRBD1 (5 bases). Trimming took 3 bases from V and 4 from J, leaving 15 bases between them. The CDR3 totals 15 residues.

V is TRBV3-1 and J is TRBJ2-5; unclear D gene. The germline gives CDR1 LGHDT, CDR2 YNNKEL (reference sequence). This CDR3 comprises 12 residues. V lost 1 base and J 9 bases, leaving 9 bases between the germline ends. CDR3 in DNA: TGTGCCAGCAGCCAAGCCGTTCCGTCCCAGTACTTC. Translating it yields CASSQAVPSQYF.

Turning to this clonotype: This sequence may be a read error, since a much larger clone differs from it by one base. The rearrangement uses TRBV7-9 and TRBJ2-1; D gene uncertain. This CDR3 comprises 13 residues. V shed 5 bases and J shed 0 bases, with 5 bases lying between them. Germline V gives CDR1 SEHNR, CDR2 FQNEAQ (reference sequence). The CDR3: CASSQNSYNEQFF. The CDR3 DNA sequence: TGTGCCAGCAGCCAAAACTCCTACAATGAGCAGTTCTTC.

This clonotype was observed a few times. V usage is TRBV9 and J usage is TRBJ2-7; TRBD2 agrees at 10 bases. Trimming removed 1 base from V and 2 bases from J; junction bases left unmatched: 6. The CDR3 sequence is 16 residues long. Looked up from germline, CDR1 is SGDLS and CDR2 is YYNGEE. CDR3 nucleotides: TGTGCCAGCAGCGTAAGCAGCGGGGGGGGAACCTACGAGCAGTACTTC. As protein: CASSVSSGGGTYEQYF.

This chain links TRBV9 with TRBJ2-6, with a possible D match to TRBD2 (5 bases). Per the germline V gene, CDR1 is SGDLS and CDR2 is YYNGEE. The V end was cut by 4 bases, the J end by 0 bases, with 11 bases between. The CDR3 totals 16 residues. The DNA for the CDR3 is TGTGCCAGCAGCCCCCGGGGTGTCTCTGGGGCCAACGTCCTGACTTTC. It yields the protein CASSPRGVSGANVLTF.

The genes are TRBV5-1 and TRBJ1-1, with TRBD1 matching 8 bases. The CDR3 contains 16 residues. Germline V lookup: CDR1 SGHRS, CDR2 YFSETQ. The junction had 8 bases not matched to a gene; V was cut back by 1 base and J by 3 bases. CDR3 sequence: CASSLIGQGGDTEAFF. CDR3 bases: TGCGCCAGCAGCTTGATAGGACAGGGCGGAGACACTGAAGCTTTCTTT.

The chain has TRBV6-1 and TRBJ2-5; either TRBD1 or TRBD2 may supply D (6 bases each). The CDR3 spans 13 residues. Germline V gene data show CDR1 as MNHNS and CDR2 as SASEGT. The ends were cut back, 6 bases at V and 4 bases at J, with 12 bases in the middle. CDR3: CASSSGEAETQYF. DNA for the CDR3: TGTGCCAGCAGCTCAGGGGAGGCAGAGACCCAGTACTTC.

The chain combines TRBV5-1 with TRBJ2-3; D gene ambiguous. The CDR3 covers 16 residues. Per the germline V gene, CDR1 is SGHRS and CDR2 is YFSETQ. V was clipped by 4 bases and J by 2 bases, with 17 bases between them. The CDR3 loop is CASSERKALSTDTQYF. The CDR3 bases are TGCGCCAGCAGCGAGAGGAAGGCCCTTTCCACAGATACGCAGTATTTT.

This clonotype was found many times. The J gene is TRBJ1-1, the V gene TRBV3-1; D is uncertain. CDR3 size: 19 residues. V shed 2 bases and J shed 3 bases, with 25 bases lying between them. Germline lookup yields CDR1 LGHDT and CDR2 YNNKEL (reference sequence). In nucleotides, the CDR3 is TGTGCCAGCAGCCAACGTTTACGAGGCTCTAGTCTCGCGTACACTGAAGCTTTCTTT. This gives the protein CASSQRLRGSSLAYTEAFF.

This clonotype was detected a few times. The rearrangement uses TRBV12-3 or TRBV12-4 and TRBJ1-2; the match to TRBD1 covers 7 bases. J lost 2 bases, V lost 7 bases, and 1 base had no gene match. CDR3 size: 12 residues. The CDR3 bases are TGTGCCAGCAAGACAGGGAACTATGGCTACACCTTC. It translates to CASKTGNYGYTF.

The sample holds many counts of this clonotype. The CDR3 DNA follows: TGTGCCATCAGTGAGTCGCGGAATTCTGGGGCCAACGTCCTGACTTTC. Its protein is CAISESRNSGANVLTF. The genes are TRBV10-3 and TRBJ2-6; D is unclear. This CDR3 is built from 16 residues. CDR1 and CDR2 from the germline V gene are ENHRY and SYGVKD. V lost 0 bases, J lost 1 base, and 7 bases lay in between.

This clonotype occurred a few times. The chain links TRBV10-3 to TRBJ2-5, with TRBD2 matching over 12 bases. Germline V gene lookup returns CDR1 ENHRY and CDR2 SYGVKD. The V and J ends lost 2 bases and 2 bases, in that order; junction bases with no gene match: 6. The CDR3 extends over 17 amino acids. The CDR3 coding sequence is TGTGCCATCAGTGAGACTAGCGGGGGGCAGTTACAAGAGACCCAGTACTTC. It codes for CAISETSGGQLQETQYF.

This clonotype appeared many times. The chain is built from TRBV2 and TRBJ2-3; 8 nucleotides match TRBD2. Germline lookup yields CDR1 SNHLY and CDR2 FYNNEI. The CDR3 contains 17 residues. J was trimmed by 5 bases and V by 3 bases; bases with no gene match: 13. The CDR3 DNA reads TGTGCCAGCAGTGACCCCCTCGGACTAGCTGGGGGAGATACGCAGTATTTT. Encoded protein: CASSDPLGLAGGDTQYF.

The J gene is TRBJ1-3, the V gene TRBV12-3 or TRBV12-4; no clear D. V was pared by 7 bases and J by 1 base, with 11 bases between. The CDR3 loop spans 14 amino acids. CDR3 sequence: CASTPPGSGNTIYF. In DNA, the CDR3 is TGTGCCAGCACTCCCCCGGGGTCTGGAAACACCATATATTTT.